This record looks at one T cell receptor (beta chain) sequence and its context. The antigen is unknown. The data were taken from a study of CXCR3-negative and CXCR3-positive naive CD8 T cells. The study, taken as a whole, reports: Hydrophobicity was higher for TRB CDR3s found in CXCR3-positive naive cells than in CXCR3-negative naive cells.

With UMI labels, 5' RACE was used to prepare the TRB cDNA libraries. Reprocessing the 5' RACE reads, TCRdb reports a single entry for every CDR3 protein and omits DNA. Reported are roughly 80,000 distinct CDR3 sequences; the ten largest clones contain approximately 0.58%. The CDR3 consists of 18 residues. Germline V gene data show CDR1 as MGHRA and CDR2 as YSYEKL. The sequence came from a human donor in good health. Some clones in this sample may be carry-over from other donors' samples. The chain uses TRBV4-1 and TRBJ2-1; TCRdb selects TRBD2, and the lack of DNA leaves this call unchecked. Material for sequencing was naive CXCR3+ CD8+ T cells from blood. Indicated subset: CD45RO-CCR7+CD27+CD95- naive CD8+ T cells expressing CXCR3 (TNR3+). CDR3 residues: CASSRGKQSGSRYNEQFF.